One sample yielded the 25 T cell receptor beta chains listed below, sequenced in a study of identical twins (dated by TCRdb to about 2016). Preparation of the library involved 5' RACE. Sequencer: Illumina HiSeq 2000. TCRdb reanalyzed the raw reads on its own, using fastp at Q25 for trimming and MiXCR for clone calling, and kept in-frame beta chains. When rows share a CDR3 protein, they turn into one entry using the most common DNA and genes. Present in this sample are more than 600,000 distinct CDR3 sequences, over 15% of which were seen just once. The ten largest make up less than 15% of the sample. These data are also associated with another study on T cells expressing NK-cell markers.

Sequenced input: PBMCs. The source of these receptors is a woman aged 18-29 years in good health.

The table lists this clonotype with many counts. CDR3: CASSGGHTQYF. The CDR3 DNA reads TGTGCCAGCAGCGGGGGGCATACGCAGTATTTT. The rearrangement joins TRBV7-9 to TRBJ2-3; D might be TRBD1 or TRBD2, each matching 6 bases. The CDR3 length is 11 residues. Germline loops: CDR1 SEHNR, CDR2 FQNEAQ (reference sequence). V lost 5 bases and J lost 7, with 7 bases in between.

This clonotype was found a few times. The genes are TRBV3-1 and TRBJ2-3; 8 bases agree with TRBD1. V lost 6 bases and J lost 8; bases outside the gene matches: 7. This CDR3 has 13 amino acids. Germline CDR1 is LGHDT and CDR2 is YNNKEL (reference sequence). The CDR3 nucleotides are TGTGCCAGCAGTCAGGGGGCAGGAGGTACGCAGTATTTT. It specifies CASSQGAGGTQYF.

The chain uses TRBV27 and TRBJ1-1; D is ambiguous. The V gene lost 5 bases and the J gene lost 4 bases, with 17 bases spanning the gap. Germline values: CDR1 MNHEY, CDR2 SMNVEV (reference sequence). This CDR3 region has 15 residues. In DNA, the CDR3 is TGTGCCAGCAGTATGTCCTTGGGAGGGATCACTGAAGCTTTCTTT. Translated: CASSMSLGGITEAFF.

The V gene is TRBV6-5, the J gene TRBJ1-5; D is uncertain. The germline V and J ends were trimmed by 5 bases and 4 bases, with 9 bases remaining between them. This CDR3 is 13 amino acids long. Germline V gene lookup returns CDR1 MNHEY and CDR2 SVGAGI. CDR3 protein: CASSPRENQPQHF. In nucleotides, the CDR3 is TGTGCCAGCAGTCCCCGGGAGAATCAGCCCCAGCATTTT.

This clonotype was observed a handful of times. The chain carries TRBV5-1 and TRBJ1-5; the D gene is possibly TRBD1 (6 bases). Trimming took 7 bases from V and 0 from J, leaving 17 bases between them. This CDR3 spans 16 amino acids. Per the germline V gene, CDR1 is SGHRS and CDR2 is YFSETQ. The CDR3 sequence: CASWDIPTYSNQPQHF. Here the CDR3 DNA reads TGCGCCAGCTGGGACATTCCCACTTATAGCAATCAGCCCCAGCATTTT. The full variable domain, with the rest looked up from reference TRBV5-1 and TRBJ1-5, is KAGVTQTPRYLIKTRGQQVTLSCSPISGHRSVSWYQQTPGQGLQFLFEYFSETQRNKGNFPGRFSGRQFSNSRSEMNVSTLELGDSALYLCASWDIPTYSNQPQHFGDGTRLSIL.

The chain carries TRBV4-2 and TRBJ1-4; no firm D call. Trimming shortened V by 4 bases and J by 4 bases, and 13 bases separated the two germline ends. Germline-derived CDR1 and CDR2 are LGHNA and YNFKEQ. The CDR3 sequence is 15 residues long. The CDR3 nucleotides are TGTGCCAGCAGCCCCAAGGAGACGGATAATGAAAAACTGTTTTTT. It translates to CASSPKETDNEKLFF.

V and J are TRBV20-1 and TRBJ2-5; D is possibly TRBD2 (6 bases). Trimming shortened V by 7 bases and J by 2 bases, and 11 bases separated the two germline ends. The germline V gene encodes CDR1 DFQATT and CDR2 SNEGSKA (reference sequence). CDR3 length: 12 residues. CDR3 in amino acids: CSVGLRQETQYF. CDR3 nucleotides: TGCAGTGTGGGACTGAGACAAGAGACCCAGTACTTC.

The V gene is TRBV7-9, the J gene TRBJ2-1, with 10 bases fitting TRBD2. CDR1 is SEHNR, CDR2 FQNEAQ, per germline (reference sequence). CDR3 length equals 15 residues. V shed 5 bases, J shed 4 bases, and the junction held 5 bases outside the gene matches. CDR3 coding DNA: TGTGCCAGCAGCCGAAGCGGGGGGGGTTACAATGAGCAGTTCTTC. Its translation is CASSRSGGGYNEQFF.

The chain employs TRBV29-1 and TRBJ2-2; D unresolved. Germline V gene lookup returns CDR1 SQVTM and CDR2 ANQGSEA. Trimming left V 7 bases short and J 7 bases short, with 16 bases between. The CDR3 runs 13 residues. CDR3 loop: CSAQTGIIGELFF. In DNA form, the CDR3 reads TGCAGCGCCCAGACTGGTATTATCGGGGAGCTGTTTTTT.

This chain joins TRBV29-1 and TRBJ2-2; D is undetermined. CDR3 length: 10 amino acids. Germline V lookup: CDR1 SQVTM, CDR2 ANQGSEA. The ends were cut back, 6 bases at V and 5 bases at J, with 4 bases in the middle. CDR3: CSVSTGELFF. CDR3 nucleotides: TGCAGCGTATCGACCGGGGAGCTGTTTTTT.

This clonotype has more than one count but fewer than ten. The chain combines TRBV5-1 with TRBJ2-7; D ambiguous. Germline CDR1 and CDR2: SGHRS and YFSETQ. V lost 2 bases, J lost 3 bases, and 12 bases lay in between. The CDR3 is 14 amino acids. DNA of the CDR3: TGCGCCAGCAGCTTTTATGGCGGCAACTACGAGCAGTACTTC. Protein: CASSFYGGNYEQYF.

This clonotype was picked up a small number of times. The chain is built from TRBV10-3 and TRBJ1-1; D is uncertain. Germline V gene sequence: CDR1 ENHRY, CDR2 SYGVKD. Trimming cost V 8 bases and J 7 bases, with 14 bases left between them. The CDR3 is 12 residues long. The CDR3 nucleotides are TGTGCCATCGGCCTGGCAAGAGATGAAGCTTTCTTT. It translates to CAIGLARDEAFF.

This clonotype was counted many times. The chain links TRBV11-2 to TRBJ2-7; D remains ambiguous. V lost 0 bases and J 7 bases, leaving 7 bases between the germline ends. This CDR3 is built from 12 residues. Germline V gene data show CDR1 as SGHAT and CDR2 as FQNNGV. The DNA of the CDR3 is TGTGCCAGCAGCTTAGATGGGGTTGAGCAGTACTTC. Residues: CASSLDGVEQYF.

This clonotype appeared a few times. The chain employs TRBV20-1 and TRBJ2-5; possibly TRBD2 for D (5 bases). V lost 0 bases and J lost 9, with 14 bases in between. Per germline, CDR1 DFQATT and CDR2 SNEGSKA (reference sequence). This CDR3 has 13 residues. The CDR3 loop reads CSARDRIVGAQYF. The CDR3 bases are TGCAGTGCTAGAGACAGGATAGTCGGGGCCCAGTACTTC.

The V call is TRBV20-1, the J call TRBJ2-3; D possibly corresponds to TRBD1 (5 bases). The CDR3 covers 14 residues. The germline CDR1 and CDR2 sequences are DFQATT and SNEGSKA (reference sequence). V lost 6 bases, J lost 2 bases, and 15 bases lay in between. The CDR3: CSAPVRQSTDTQYF. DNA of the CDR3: TGCAGTGCCCCAGTCAGACAGTCCACAGATACGCAGTATTTT.

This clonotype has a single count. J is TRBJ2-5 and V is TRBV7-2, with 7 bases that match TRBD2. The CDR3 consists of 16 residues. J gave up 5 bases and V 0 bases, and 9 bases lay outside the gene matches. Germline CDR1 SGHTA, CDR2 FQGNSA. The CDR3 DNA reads TGTGCCAGCAGCTTAGCCCCGGCGGGAGTGGGGGAGACCCAGTACTTC. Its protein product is CASSLAPAGVGETQYF.

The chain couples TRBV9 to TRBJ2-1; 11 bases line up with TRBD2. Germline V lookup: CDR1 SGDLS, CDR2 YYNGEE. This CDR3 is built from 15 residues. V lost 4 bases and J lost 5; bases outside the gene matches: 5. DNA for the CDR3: TGTGCCAGCAGCAAAGGGACTAGCGGCGACAATGAGCAGTTCTTC. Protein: CASSKGTSGDNEQFF.

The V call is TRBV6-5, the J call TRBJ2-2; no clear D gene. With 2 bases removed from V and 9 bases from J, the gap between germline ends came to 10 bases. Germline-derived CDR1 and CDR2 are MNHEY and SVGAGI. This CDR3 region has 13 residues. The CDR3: CASSYGKSWELFF. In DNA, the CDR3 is TGTGCCAGCAGTTACGGGAAGTCGTGGGAGCTGTTTTTT.

DNA of the CDR3: TGCAGCGTCGGCCCAGCGGCTAGCACAGATACGCAGTATTTT. It specifies CSVGPAASTDTQYF. The chain joins TRBV29-1 to TRBJ2-3, with a weak D call TRBD2 (5 bases). From germline, CDR1 is SQVTM and CDR2 ANQGSEA. V was clipped by 6 bases and J by 0 bases, with 13 bases between them. CDR3 length: 14 residues.

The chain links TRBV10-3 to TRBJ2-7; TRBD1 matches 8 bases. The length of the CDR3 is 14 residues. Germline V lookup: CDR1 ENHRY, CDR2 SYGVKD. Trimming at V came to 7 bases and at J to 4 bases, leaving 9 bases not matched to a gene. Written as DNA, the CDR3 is TGTGCCATCAACCTAGGACAGGGAAATTACGAGCAGTACTTC. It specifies CAINLGQGNYEQYF.

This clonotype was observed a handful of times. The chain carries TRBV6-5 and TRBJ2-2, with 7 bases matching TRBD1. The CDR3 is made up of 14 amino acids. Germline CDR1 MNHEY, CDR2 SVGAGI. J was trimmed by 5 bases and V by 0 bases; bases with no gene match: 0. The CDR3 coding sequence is TGTGCCAGCAGTTACTCGACAGGGACCGGGGAGCTGTTTTTT. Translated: CASSYSTGTGELFF.

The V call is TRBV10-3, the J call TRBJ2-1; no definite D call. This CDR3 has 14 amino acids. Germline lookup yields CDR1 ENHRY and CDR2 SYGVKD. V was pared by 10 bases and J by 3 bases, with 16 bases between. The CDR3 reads CATDPGDDYNEQFF. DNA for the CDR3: TGTGCCACCGACCCAGGAGACGACTACAATGAGCAGTTCTTC.

CDR3 residues: CASSFSGQGFSYNSPLHF. In DNA, the CDR3 is TGTGCCAGCAGCTTCTCTGGACAGGGCTTCTCCTATAATTCACCCCTCCACTTT. The V and J genes are TRBV7-6 and TRBJ1-6, with 8 bases identical to TRBD1. Germline lookup yields CDR1 SGHVS and CDR2 FNYEAQ. After removal of 3 bases from V and 0 bases from J, the junction contained 7 bases not matched to a gene. CDR3 length: 18 residues.

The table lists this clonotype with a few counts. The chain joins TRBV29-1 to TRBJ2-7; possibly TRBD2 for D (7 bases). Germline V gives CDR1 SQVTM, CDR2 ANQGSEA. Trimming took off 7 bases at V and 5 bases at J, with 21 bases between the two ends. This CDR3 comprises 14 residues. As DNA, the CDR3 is TGCAGCGGGACCCTTACAGGGAGGGGTAACGAGCAGTACTTC. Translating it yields CSGTLTGRGNEQYF.

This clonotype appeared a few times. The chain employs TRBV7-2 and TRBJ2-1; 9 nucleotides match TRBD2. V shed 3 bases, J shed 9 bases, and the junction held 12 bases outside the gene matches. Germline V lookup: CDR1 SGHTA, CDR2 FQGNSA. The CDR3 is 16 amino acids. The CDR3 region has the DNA TGTGCCAGCAGCTTTGTGGGAAGGCTAGCGGGGATTGAGCAGTTCTTC. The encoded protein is CASSFVGRLAGIEQFF.